The next 26 T cell receptor beta chains were all read from a single sample in a study of cytomegalovirus exposure and HLA in healthy donors. PCR employed 60 Vbeta and 13 Jbeta primers. The method was immunoSEQ multiplex PCR; TCRdb's version includes in-frame clones alone and lacks a portion of them. The sample lists approximately 300,000 clones, around four fifths occurring once. The specimen sequenced was PBMCs. Source of these receptors: a woman between 40 and 50 years old in good health and CMV-seropositive.

The chain recombines TRBV25-1 with TRBJ1-1; D may be TRBD1 (5 bases). The CDR3 runs 13 residues. The germline V gene has CDR1 MGHDK and CDR2 SYGVNS. Trimming took off 6 bases at V and 5 bases at J, with 13 bases between the two ends. CDR3 in amino acids: CASSPGGGTEAFF. DNA for the CDR3: TGTGCCAGCAGCCCGGGGGGTGGAACTGAAGCTTTCTTT.

The rearrangement uses TRBV11-3 and TRBJ2-2; weak D call: TRBD1 (5 bases). V lost 3 bases to trimming and J lost 6 bases, with 8 bases between them. The CDR3 is 13 amino acids. CDR1 SGHNT and CDR2 YENEEA come from the germline V gene. The chain's CDR3 is CASSFIGAGELFF. As DNA, the CDR3 is TGTGCCAGCAGCTTTATAGGGGCCGGGGAGCTGTTTTTT.

The rearrangement joins TRBV5-1 to TRBJ2-2; TRBD2 agrees at 12 bases. The CDR3 length is 16 residues. With V trimmed by 4 bases and J by 2 bases, 3 bases remained unmatched. Germline loops: CDR1 SGHRS, CDR2 YFSETQ. For the CDR3, the DNA is TGCGCCAGCAGCATACTAGCGGGAGGAAACACCGGGGAGCTGTTTTTT. Amino acids: CASSILAGGNTGELFF.

This clone was counted a few times. The rearrangement joins TRBV2 to TRBJ2-7; D is undetermined. The CDR3 contains 12 residues. V was trimmed by 3 bases and J by 5 bases, leaving 8 bases between them. Germline-derived CDR1 and CDR2 are SNHLY and FYNNEI. The CDR3: CASSDLVDEQYF. The CDR3, as DNA: TGTGCCAGCAGTGACTTAGTAGACGAGCAGTACTTC.

The chain is built from TRBV7-7 and TRBJ2-7; 7 bases are a match to TRBD2. Losses at the gene ends were 5 bases for V and 4 bases for J; bases not matched to a gene: 8. The CDR3 is 14 amino acids. Looked up from germline, CDR1 is SSHAT and CDR2 is FNYEAQ (reference sequence). As DNA, the CDR3 is TGTGCCAGCAGCCCGACTAGCCTATCTTACGAGCAGTACTTC. Protein sequence: CASSPTSLSYEQYF.

This chain links TRBV29-1 with TRBJ2-1; TRBD2 aligns across 13 bases. The CDR3 loop spans 17 amino acids. With 3 bases clipped from V and 4 bases from J, the junction kept 9 bases outside the gene matches. Germline V lookup: CDR1 SQVTM, CDR2 ANQGSEA. In nucleotides, the CDR3 is TGCAGCGTTGAGCAGACTAGCGGGGGGTTACTATACAATGAGCAGTTCTTC. The encoded protein is CSVEQTSGGLLYNEQFF.

J is TRBJ1-6 and V is TRBV27; D may be TRBD1 (6 bases). Germline V CDR1 and CDR2: MNHEY, SMNVEV (reference sequence). The germline V and J ends were trimmed by 5 bases and 10 bases, with 15 bases remaining between them. The CDR3 has 14 amino acids. The CDR3 region is CASSPSQGWSPLHF. Written as DNA, the CDR3 is TGTGCCAGCAGTCCTAGCCAGGGGTGGTCACCCCTCCACTTT.

There are a few counts of this clone. The V and J genes are TRBV18 and TRBJ1-5, with 7 bases matching TRBD1. The V gene's germline CDR1 is KGHSH and CDR2 LQKENI. The V segment lost 3 bases and the J segment 2 bases; nucleotides outside the gene matches: 7. CDR3 length equals 16 residues. In DNA form, the CDR3 reads TGTGCCAGCTCACCGGAGGGGGCCACGGGCAATCAGCCCCAGCATTTT. Amino acids: CASSPEGATGNQPQHF.

This chain links TRBV6-5 with TRBJ2-7, with no clear D. The CDR3 totals 14 residues. Trimming removed 7 bases at V and 6 bases at J, with 19 bases between. Germline CDR1 and CDR2: MNHEY and SVGAGI. The CDR3 DNA reads as TGTGCCAGCATTAACCATAGTGGATCGGGCGAGCAGTACTTC. Translating it yields CASINHSGSGEQYF.

The genes are TRBV14 and TRBJ2-1, with 10 bases matching TRBD2. Germline CDR1 is SGHDN and CDR2 is FVKESK. This CDR3 region has 17 residues. V shed 3 bases and J 4 bases; nucleotides not matched to a gene: 9. The CDR3: CASSHYVASGGYNEQFF. The DNA of the CDR3 is TGTGCCAGCAGCCATTACGTGGCTAGCGGGGGTTACAATGAGCAGTTCTTC. Based on the CDR3 plus reference TRBV14 and TRBJ2-1, the full variable domain is EAGVTQFPSHSVIEKGQTVTLRCDPISGHDNLYWYRRVMGKEIKFLLHFVKESKQDESGMPNNRFLAERTGGTYSTLKVQPAELEDSGVYFCASSHYVASGGYNEQFFGPGTRLTVL.

Only one count was recorded for this clone. The chain links TRBV4-1 to TRBJ2-1; TRBD1 agrees at 8 bases. The junction had 5 bases not matched to a gene; V was cut back by 0 bases and J by 7 bases. The V gene's germline CDR1 is MGHRA and CDR2 YSYEKL. The CDR3 spans 15 residues. The CDR3 loop reads CASSQEDRAWNEQFF. The CDR3 DNA reads as TGCGCCAGCAGCCAAGAGGACAGGGCGTGGAATGAGCAGTTCTTC.

This chain connects TRBV15 to TRBJ2-1; 8 bases agree with TRBD2. Germline CDR1 reads LNHNV; CDR2 reads YYDKDF (reference sequence). V lost 4 bases and J lost 4; bases outside the gene matches: 6. This CDR3 contains 15 residues. The CDR3, as DNA: TGTGCCACCAGCATTAGCGGGAACTCGTACAATGAGCAGTTCTTC. It encodes CATSISGNSYNEQFF.

The V gene is TRBV7-6, the J gene TRBJ2-2; 7 nucleotides align to TRBD1. This CDR3 has 16 amino acids. Losses at the gene ends were 2 bases for V and 4 bases for J; bases not matched to a gene: 7. Germline loops: CDR1 SGHVS, CDR2 FNYEAQ. CDR3 DNA sequence: TGTGCCAGCAGCTTATACAGGGGAAAAGGCACCGGGGAGCTGTTTTTT. It is translated as CASSLYRGKGTGELFF.

This clone was found a few times. This sequence joins TRBV19 and TRBJ2-1, with TRBD2 matching 8 bases. CDR1 LNHDA and CDR2 SQIVND come from the germline V gene (reference sequence). V lost 7 bases, J lost 4 bases, and 18 bases stayed unmatched. The CDR3 is 18 amino acids. CDR3 coding DNA: TGTGCCAGTACCCCCCGCGGTGGCGGGAGGACTATTTACAATGAGCAGTTCTTC. Its protein product is CASTPRGGGRTIYNEQFF.

The chain employs TRBV28 and TRBJ2-1, with D perhaps matching TRBD2 (5 bases). The CDR3 length is 16 residues. V was clipped by 3 bases and J by 5 bases, with 17 bases between them. Germline loops: CDR1 MDHEN, CDR2 SYDVKM. Written as DNA, the CDR3 is TGTGCCAGCAGTTTCAGGCATTCTCGGGATCACAATGAGCAGTTCTTC. The encoded protein is CASSFRHSRDHNEQFF.

The V and J genes are TRBV18 and TRBJ2-2, with 8 bases aligning to TRBD2. The length of the CDR3 is 16 residues. The J segment lost 1 base and the V segment lost 2 bases, leaving 3 bases of the junction unmatched. Per the germline V gene, CDR1 is KGHSH and CDR2 is LQKENI. CDR3 loop: CASSPILAGNTGELFF. The CDR3 DNA reads as TGTGCCAGCTCACCAATTCTAGCGGGGAACACCGGGGAGCTGTTTTTT.

V and J are TRBV18 and TRBJ2-5, with D perhaps matching TRBD1 (6 bases). V lost 6 bases and J lost 5, with 10 bases in between. This CDR3 is built from 12 residues. Germline assignment: CDR1 KGHSH and CDR2 LQKENI. DNA for the CDR3: TGTGCCAGCTCGCCCACAGGGGAGACCCAGTACTTC. Its translation: CASSPTGETQYF.

V usage is TRBV5-1 and J usage is TRBJ1-1, with TRBD1 matching over 9 bases. After removal of 0 bases from V and 5 bases from J, the junction contained 11 bases not matched to a gene. From germline, CDR1 is SGHRS and CDR2 YFSETQ. This CDR3 has 17 residues. CDR3 coding DNA: TGCGCCAGCAGCTTGGAGACAGGGGGAATATTCGGGACTGAAGCTTTCTTT. This translates into CASSLETGGIFGTEAFF.

This clone was seen only once. The genes are TRBV10-3 and TRBJ2-5; 8 positions agree with TRBD1. Germline loops: CDR1 ENHRY, CDR2 SYGVKD. J gave up 5 bases and V 4 bases, and 6 bases lay outside the gene matches. CDR3 length equals 14 residues. The CDR3 DNA reads TGTGCCATCAGTGCAGGGGGCTTGGAGGAGACCCAGTACTTC. Translated: CAISAGGLEETQYF.

This chain joins TRBV28 and TRBJ1-2; no firm D call. The CDR3 covers 12 residues. Deletions cut 8 bases from V and 4 bases from J, with 11 bases between. CDR1 MDHEN and CDR2 SYDVKM come from the germline V gene. DNA of the CDR3: TGTGCCAGCCGGACGGGAACCTATGGCTACACCTTC. Its protein product is CASRTGTYGYTF.

The chain couples TRBV10-1 to TRBJ1-5; perhaps TRBD1 as D (6 bases). Germline values: CDR1 WNHNN, CDR2 SYGVQD (reference sequence). The V end was cut by 0 bases, the J end by 1 base, with 7 bases between. The CDR3 has 15 amino acids. CDR3 DNA: TGCGCCAGCAGTGAGTCCCAGGGGAGCAATCAGCCCCAGCATTTT. Translating it yields CASSESQGSNQPQHF.

The chain is built from TRBV12-5 and TRBJ1-5; the match to TRBD1 covers 10 bases. CDR1 and CDR2 from the germline V gene are LGHNT and FRNRAP. The CDR3 has 14 amino acids. The junction had 0 bases not matched to a gene; V was cut back by 1 base and J by 6 bases. CDR3 protein: CASGLGTGGQPQHF. As DNA, the CDR3 is TGTGCTAGTGGTTTGGGGACAGGGGGTCAGCCCCAGCATTTT.

The chain employs TRBV7-2 and TRBJ1-2; 7 bases match TRBD1. The CDR3 sequence is 14 residues long. The V gene's germline CDR1 is SGHTA and CDR2 FQGNSA. After removal of 5 bases from V and 3 bases from J, the junction contained 6 bases not matched to a gene. The CDR3 region has the DNA TGTGCCAGCAGCCCAGGGGGAGCCCACTATGGCTACACCTTC. The encoded protein is CASSPGGAHYGYTF.

The rearrangement links TRBV6-4 to TRBJ1-1; 10 bases are a match to TRBD1. The CDR3 sequence is 14 residues long. CDR1 and CDR2 (germline): MRHNA, SNTAGT. J gave up 7 bases and V 5 bases, and 7 bases lay outside the gene matches. The CDR3 region has the DNA TGTGCCAGCAGTCAGGACAGGGGGAGGGGTGAAGCTTTCTTT. Amino acid sequence: CASSQDRGRGEAFF.

This clone has a handful of counts. This chain joins TRBV28 and TRBJ2-2; D unclear. This CDR3 contains 15 residues. The V and J ends lost 5 bases and 0 bases respectively, with 10 bases between them. Looked up from germline, CDR1 is MDHEN and CDR2 is SYDVKM. For the CDR3, the DNA is TGTGCCAGCAGTCCCCAGCTAGCGAACACCGGGGAGCTGTTTTTT. Translation: CASSPQLANTGELFF.

The genes are TRBV4-2 and TRBJ2-2; 8 bases are a match to TRBD2. The V gene's germline CDR1 is LGHNA and CDR2 YNFKEQ. Trimming at V came to 0 bases and at J to 7 bases, leaving 10 bases not matched to a gene. The CDR3 contains 17 residues. The CDR3: CASSQDHPGGAIGELFF. CDR3 bases: TGTGCCAGCAGCCAAGATCACCCCGGGGGGGCTATCGGGGAGCTGTTTTTT.